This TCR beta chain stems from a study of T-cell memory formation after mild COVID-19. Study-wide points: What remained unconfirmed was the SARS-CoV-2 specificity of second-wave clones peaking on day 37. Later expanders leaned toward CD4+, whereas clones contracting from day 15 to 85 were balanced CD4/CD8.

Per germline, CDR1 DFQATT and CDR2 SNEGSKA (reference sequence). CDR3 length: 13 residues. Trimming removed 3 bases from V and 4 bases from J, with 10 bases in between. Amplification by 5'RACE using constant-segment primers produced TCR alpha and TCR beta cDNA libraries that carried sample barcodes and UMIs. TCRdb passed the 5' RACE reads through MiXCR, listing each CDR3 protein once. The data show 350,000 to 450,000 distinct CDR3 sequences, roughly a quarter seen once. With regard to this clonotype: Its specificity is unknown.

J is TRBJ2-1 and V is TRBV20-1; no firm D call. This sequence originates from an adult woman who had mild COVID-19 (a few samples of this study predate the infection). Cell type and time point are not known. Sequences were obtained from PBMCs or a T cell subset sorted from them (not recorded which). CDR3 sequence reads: CSASVVGYNEQFF. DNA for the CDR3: TGCAGTGCTAGTGTGGTGGGGTACAATGAGCAGTTCTTC.